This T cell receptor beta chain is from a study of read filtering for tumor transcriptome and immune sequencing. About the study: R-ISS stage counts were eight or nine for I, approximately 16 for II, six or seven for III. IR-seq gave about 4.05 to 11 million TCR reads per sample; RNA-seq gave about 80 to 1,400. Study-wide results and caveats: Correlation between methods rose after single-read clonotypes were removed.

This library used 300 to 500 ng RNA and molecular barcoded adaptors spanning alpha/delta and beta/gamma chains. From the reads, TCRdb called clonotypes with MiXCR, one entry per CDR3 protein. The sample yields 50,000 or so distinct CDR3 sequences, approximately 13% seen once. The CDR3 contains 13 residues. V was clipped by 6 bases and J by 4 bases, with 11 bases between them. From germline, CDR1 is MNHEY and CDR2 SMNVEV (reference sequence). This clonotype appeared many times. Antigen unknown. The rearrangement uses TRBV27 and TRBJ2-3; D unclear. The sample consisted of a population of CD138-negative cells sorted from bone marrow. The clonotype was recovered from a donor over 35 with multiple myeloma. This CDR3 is CASRGSTADTQYF. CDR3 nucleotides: TGTGCCAGCAGGGGGTCCACGGCAGATACGCAGTATTTT.